These 19 T cell receptor beta chains were sequenced from one sample in a study of blood T cell repertoires in COVID-19. Method: immunoSEQ multiplex PCR; TCRdb's copy keeps in-frame clones and lacks some. The repertoire has about 260,000 clones, approximately 90% of them found once; the top ten carry around 1.2%. The sequencing input was PBMCs or T cells enriched from blood (not recorded which). These receptors were taken from a woman aged 40-49 years with acute COVID-19.

This rearrangement joins TRBV7-9 to TRBJ2-2; weak D call: TRBD2 (5 bases). Germline CDR1 is SEHNR and CDR2 is FQNEAQ (reference sequence). V was shortened by 2 bases and J by 6 bases, with 13 bases between the two germline ends. This CDR3 is built from 15 residues. CDR3 residues: CASSLSGVGAGELFF. The CDR3 DNA is TGTGCCAGCAGCTTAAGCGGAGTAGGTGCCGGGGAGCTGTTTTTT.

The J gene is TRBJ2-7, the V gene TRBV2; 8 bases match TRBD1. Germline loops: CDR1 SNHLY, CDR2 FYNNEI. J lost 5 bases, V lost 4 bases, and 4 bases had no gene match. The CDR3 consists of 13 residues. The CDR3 DNA reads TGTGCCAGCAGTGTACAGGGGGGCAACGAGCAGTACTTC. Its translation: CASSVQGGNEQYF.

V gene TRBV9 combines with J gene TRBJ2-3; 8 nucleotides match TRBD1. With V trimmed by 1 base and J by 4 bases, 8 bases remained unmatched. This CDR3 contains 16 residues. Germline values: CDR1 SGDLS, CDR2 YYNGEE. The CDR3 DNA reads as TGTGCCAGCAGCGTAAGGGGACAGGTAGATGCAGATACGCAGTATTTT. It is translated as CASSVRGQVDADTQYF.

This clone was counted a single time. This chain uses TRBV5-6 with TRBJ1-4, with D uncertain. Trimming removed 2 bases at V and 7 bases at J, with 21 bases between. The CDR3 contains 17 residues. Germline CDR1 and CDR2: SGHDT and YYEEEE. This CDR3 reads CASSLTTLDSVPEKLFF. The CDR3 nucleotides are TGTGCCAGCAGCTTAACAACCCTTGACTCTGTACCTGAAAAACTGTTTTTT.

The gene calls are TRBV9 and TRBJ2-1, with D possibly TRBD2 on 5 matching bases. CDR1 SGDLS and CDR2 YYNGEE come from the germline V gene. V dropped 4 bases and J dropped 1 base, with 18 bases sitting between them. The CDR3 loop spans 17 amino acids. CDR3 nucleotide sequence: TGTGCCAGCAGCCTCTCTGGAGCGGTAACTTCCTACAATGAGCAGTTCTTC. This translates into CASSLSGAVTSYNEQFF.

The chain is built from TRBV6-2 or TRBV6-3 and TRBJ2-1; D is unclear. The V end was cut by 6 bases, the J end by 6 bases, with 15 bases between. Germline V gives CDR1 MNHEY, CDR2 SVGEGT. The CDR3 extends over 14 amino acids. CDR3 loop: CASSPIRGSNEQFF. The CDR3 DNA sequence: TGTGCCAGCAGCCCTATTAGAGGAAGCAATGAGCAGTTCTTC.

The chain employs TRBV7-2 and TRBJ1-5; D gene ambiguous. Between the trimmed V and J ends, which lost 1 base and 0 bases, there was a span of 10 bases. Germline assignment: CDR1 SGHTA and CDR2 FQGNSA. The CDR3 is made up of 16 amino acids. The CDR3 loop is CASSLVSGNSNQPQHF. The CDR3 bases are TGTGCCAGCAGCTTAGTCTCGGGGAATAGCAATCAGCCCCAGCATTTT.

The chain has TRBV5-5 and TRBJ1-4; perhaps TRBD1 as D (6 bases). Trimming removed 4 bases at V and 5 bases at J, with 18 bases between. The CDR3 sequence is 16 residues long. Germline-derived CDR1 and CDR2 are SGHKS and YYEKEE (reference sequence). CDR3 protein: CASSTGEQGWNEKLFF. The CDR3 bases are TGTGCCAGCAGCACTGGAGAGCAGGGGTGGAATGAAAAACTGTTTTTT.

The rearrangement joins TRBV5-1 to TRBJ2-2; TRBD1 matches 9 bases. The CDR3 contains 15 residues. The germline CDR1 and CDR2 sequences are SGHRS and YFSETQ. Trimming took 4 bases from V and 5 from J; bases not matched to a gene: 6. The CDR3 sequence is CASSMGQGHTGELFF. As DNA, the CDR3 is TGCGCCAGCAGCATGGGACAGGGCCATACCGGGGAGCTGTTTTTT.

V is TRBV11-2 and J is TRBJ2-1; 11 bases line up with TRBD2. V lost 5 bases, J lost 4 bases, and 4 bases stayed unmatched. CDR1 and CDR2 (germline): SGHAT, FQNNGV. The CDR3 runs to 15 residues. The CDR3 loop is CASSPGLAEYNEQFF. DNA for the CDR3: TGTGCCAGCAGCCCGGGACTAGCGGAATACAATGAGCAGTTCTTC.

This clone was seen once. The chain recombines TRBV6-2 or TRBV6-3 with TRBJ1-5; 8 nucleotides align to TRBD1. The CDR3 has 16 residues. The trim removed 5 bases at V and 5 bases at J, leaving 11 bases unmatched. From germline, CDR1 is MNHEY and CDR2 SVGEGT. The CDR3 spells CASSTNQGAGDQPQHF. In nucleotides, the CDR3 is TGTGCCAGCAGTACCAATCAGGGGGCCGGAGATCAGCCCCAGCATTTT.

The chain carries TRBV5-4 and TRBJ2-1; TRBD2 matches 7 bases. From germline, CDR1 is SGHNT and CDR2 YYREEE (reference sequence). The CDR3 extends over 17 amino acids. V lost 2 bases, J lost 0 bases, and 8 bases stayed unmatched. The CDR3 protein is CASSLPSGRSSYNEQFF. The DNA for the CDR3 is TGTGCCAGCAGCTTACCTAGCGGCAGAAGCTCCTACAATGAGCAGTTCTTC.

The chain carries TRBV27 and TRBJ1-2; TRBD1 agrees at 9 bases. Trimming at V came to 5 bases and at J to 8 bases, leaving 6 bases not matched to a gene. Germline CDR1 is MNHEY and CDR2 is SMNVEV (reference sequence). CDR3 length: 13 residues. In DNA, the CDR3 is TGTGCCAGCAGTCCGGGACAGGGAAGCGGCTACACCTTC. Translating it yields CASSPGQGSGYTF.

DNA of the CDR3: TGTGCCAGCAGTCTCCTACCGACTAGCGGGAGTTTCGATGAGCAGTTCTTC. Translated: CASSLLPTSGSFDEQFF. V is TRBV28 and J is TRBJ2-1, with 12 bases matching TRBD2. The CDR3 has 17 amino acids. The V and J ends lost 5 bases and 8 bases, in that order; junction bases with no gene match: 13. Per germline, CDR1 MDHEN and CDR2 SYDVKM.

The V gene is TRBV29-1, the J gene TRBJ1-2; possibly TRBD1 for D (6 bases). V was pared by 5 bases and J by 2 bases, with 18 bases between. The length of the CDR3 is 15 residues. CDR1 is SQVTM and CDR2 is ANQGSEA in the germline V gene. The CDR3 nucleotides are TGCAGCGTTAACCGACAGGCCACTACGAACTATGGCTACACCTTC. It is translated as CSVNRQATTNYGYTF.

The chain joins TRBV19 to TRBJ2-3; D is perhaps TRBD2 (5 bases). The CDR3 has 18 amino acids. The germline V and J ends were trimmed by 0 bases and 1 base, with 17 bases remaining between them. CDR1 is LNHDA and CDR2 is SQIVND in the germline V gene (reference sequence). CDR3 sequence reads: CASSIDLGSRDGTDTQYF. The CDR3 DNA sequence: TGTGCCAGTAGTATAGATCTTGGCTCCCGGGATGGCACAGATACGCAGTATTTT.

Only one count was recorded for this clone. V is TRBV15 and J is TRBJ1-1; the match to TRBD1 covers 8 bases. CDR1 and CDR2 (germline): LNHNV, YYDKDF (reference sequence). The CDR3 covers 14 residues. With V trimmed by 0 bases and J by 11 bases, 8 bases remained unmatched. CDR3 DNA sequence: TGTGCCACCAGCAGAGAGGGCAGGGGGCTGGGTGCTTTCTTT. It is translated as CATSREGRGLGAFF.

The CDR3 nucleotides are TGTGCCATCAGGATGACAGATAATCAGCCCCAGCATTTT. The encoded protein is CAIRMTDNQPQHF. The rearrangement links TRBV10-3 to TRBJ1-5; tentative D call: TRBD1 (5 bases). This CDR3 region has 13 residues. V was clipped by 6 bases and J by 4 bases, with 10 bases between them. Per the germline V gene, CDR1 is ENHRY and CDR2 is SYGVKD.

The rearrangement joins TRBV5-1 to TRBJ1-3, with TRBD1 matching 9 bases. This CDR3 spans 14 amino acids. J gave up 8 bases and V 3 bases, and 6 bases lay outside the gene matches. From germline, CDR1 is SGHRS and CDR2 YFSETQ. The CDR3 reads CASSYLDRGDTIYF. As DNA, the CDR3 is TGCGCCAGCAGCTATTTGGACAGGGGAGACACCATATATTTT.